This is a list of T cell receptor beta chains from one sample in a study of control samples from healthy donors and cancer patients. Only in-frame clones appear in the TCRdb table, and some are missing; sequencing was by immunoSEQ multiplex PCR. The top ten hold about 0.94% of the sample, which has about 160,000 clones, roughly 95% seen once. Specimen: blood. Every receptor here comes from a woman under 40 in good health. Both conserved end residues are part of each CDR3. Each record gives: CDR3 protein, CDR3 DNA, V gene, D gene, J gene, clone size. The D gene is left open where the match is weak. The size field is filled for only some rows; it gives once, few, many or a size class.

CDR3aa: CASSQTKLAGENEQFF; CDR3nt: TGTGCCAGCAGCCAAACCAAACTAGCGGGAGAGAATGAGCAGTTCTTC; v_gene: TRBV14; d_gene: TRBD2; j_gene: TRBJ2-1; abundance: NA
CDR3aa: CASSLDRAGGPYEQYF; CDR3nt: TGTGCCAGCAGCTTAGATCGGGCGGGAGGGCCTTACGAGCAGTACTTC; v_gene: TRBV11-2; d_gene: TRBD2; j_gene: TRBJ2-7; abundance: NA
CDR3aa: CASSSEEGANEQFF; CDR3nt: TGTGCCAGCAGCTCAGAGGAGGGGGCCAATGAGCAGTTCTTC; v_gene: TRBV9; d_gene: NA; j_gene: TRBJ2-1; abundance: NA
CDR3aa: CASRATVLEAFF; CDR3nt: TGTGCCAGCAGGGCTACAGTGCTTGAAGCTTTCTTT; v_gene: TRBV28; d_gene: NA; j_gene: TRBJ1-1; abundance: once
CDR3aa: CASSNRGTSAHQFF; CDR3nt: TGTGCCAGCAGCAATCGGGGGACTAGCGCTCATCAGTTCTTC; v_gene: TRBV3-1/TRBV3-2; d_gene: TRBD2; j_gene: TRBJ2-1; abundance: NA
CDR3aa: CASSQPGQNTDTQYF; CDR3nt: TGTGCCAGCAGCCAACCGGGACAGAACACAGATACGCAGTATTTT; v_gene: TRBV3-1/TRBV3-2; d_gene: TRBD1; j_gene: TRBJ2-3; abundance: NA
CDR3aa: CASSSGQTTSTDTQYF; CDR3nt: TGTGCCAGCAGTTCCGGACAGACCACTAGCACAGATACGCAGTATTTT; v_gene: TRBV28; d_gene: NA; j_gene: TRBJ2-3; abundance: NA
CDR3aa: CASKISGTGDSPLHF; CDR3nt: TGTGCCAGTAAGATATCCGGGACAGGGGACTCACCCCTCCACTTT; v_gene: TRBV19; d_gene: TRBD1; j_gene: TRBJ1-6; abundance: NA
CDR3aa: CASSVAGIGDEAFF; CDR3nt: TGTGCCAGCAGCGTAGCAGGTATTGGGGATGAAGCTTTCTTT; v_gene: TRBV9; d_gene: NA; j_gene: TRBJ1-1; abundance: NA
CDR3aa: CASSPQGGRYDEQYF; CDR3nt: TGCGCCAGCAGCCCTCAGGGCGGGAGATATGACGAGCAGTACTTC; v_gene: TRBV4-1; d_gene: TRBD2; j_gene: TRBJ2-7; abundance: NA
CDR3aa: CASTTEGRANEKLFF; CDR3nt: TGTGCCAGCACAACCGAGGGGAGGGCTAATGAAAAACTGTTTTTT; v_gene: TRBV2; d_gene: NA; j_gene: TRBJ1-4; abundance: NA
CDR3aa: CASSLGLGGPETQYF; CDR3nt: TGTGCCAGCAGTTTGGGATTGGGGGGTCCGGAGACCCAGTACTTC; v_gene: TRBV28; d_gene: NA; j_gene: TRBJ2-5; abundance: NA
CDR3aa: CASSSSRWNTEAFF; CDR3nt: TGTGCCAGCTCATCCTCGAGGTGGAACACTGAAGCTTTCTTT; v_gene: TRBV18; d_gene: NA; j_gene: TRBJ1-1; abundance: NA
CDR3aa: CASSFNWLYTEAFF; CDR3nt: TGTGCCAGCAGTTTCAACTGGTTGTACACTGAAGCTTTCTTT; v_gene: TRBV27; d_gene: NA; j_gene: TRBJ1-1; abundance: NA
CDR3aa: CAWSVFGVTWEGASGANVLTF; CDR3nt: TGTGCCTGGAGTGTATTCGGGGTTACCTGGGAGGGAGCATCTGGGGCCAACGTCCTGACTTTC; v_gene: TRBV30; d_gene: TRBD2; j_gene: TRBJ2-6; abundance: NA
CDR3aa: CASSARNSYNSPLHF; CDR3nt: TGTGCCAGCAGCGCCCGTAACTCCTATAATTCACCCCTCCACTTT; v_gene: TRBV7-9; d_gene: NA; j_gene: TRBJ1-6; abundance: NA
CDR3aa: CASSPRRGGTGELFF; CDR3nt: TGCGCCAGCAGCCCCAGGCGGGGGGGGACCGGGGAGCTGTTTTTT; v_gene: TRBV4-1; d_gene: TRBD2; j_gene: TRBJ2-2; abundance: NA